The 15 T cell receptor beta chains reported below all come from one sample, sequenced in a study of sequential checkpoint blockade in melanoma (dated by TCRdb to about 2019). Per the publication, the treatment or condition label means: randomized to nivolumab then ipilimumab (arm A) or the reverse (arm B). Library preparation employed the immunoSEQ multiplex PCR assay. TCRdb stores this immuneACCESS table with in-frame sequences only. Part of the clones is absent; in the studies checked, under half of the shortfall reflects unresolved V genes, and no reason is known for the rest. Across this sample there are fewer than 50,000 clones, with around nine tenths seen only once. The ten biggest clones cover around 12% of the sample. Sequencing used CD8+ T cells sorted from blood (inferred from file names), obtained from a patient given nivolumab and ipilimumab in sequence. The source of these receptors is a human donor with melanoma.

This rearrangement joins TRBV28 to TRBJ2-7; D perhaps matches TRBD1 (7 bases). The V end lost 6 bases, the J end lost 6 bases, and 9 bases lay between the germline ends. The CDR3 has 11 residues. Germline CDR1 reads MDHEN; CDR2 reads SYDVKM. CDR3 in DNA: TGTGCCAGCAGGCAGGGGGGCGAGCAGTACTTC. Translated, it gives CASRQGGEQYF.

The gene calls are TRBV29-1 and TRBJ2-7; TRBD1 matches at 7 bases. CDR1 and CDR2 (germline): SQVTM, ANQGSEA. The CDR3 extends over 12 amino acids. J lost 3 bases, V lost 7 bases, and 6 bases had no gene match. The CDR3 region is CSARDSDYEQYV. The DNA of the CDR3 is TGCAGCGCCCGGGACAGCGACTACGAGCAGTACGTC.

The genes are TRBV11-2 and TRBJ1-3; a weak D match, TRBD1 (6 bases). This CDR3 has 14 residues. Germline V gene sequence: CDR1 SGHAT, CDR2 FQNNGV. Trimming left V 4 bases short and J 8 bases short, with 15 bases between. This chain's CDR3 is CASSSAAQGYTIYF. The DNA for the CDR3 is TGTGCCAGCAGCTCCGCCGCGCAGGGGTACACCATATATTTT.

The CDR3 nucleotides are TGCGCCAGCAGTGATTTACTAGCGGACACAGATACGCAGTATTTT. Its translation is CASSDLLADTDTQYF. This chain links TRBV10-1 with TRBJ2-3, with 8 bases matching TRBD2. V was pared by 3 bases and J by 2 bases, with 4 bases of the junction left unmatched. The CDR3 covers 15 residues. Germline V gene lookup returns CDR1 WNHNN and CDR2 SYGVQD (reference sequence).

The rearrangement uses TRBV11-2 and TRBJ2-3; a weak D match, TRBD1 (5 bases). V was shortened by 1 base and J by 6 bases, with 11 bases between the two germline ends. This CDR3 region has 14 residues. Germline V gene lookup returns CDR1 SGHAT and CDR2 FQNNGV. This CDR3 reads CASSLVPKGDTQYF. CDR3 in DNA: TGTGCCAGCAGCTTAGTGCCTAAGGGGGATACGCAGTATTTT.

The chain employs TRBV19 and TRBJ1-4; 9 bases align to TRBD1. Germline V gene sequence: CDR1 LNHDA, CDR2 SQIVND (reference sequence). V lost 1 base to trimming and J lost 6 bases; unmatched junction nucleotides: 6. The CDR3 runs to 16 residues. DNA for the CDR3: TGTGCCAGTAGTATAGTCTACCGGGACAGGGATGAAAAACTGTTTTTT. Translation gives CASSIVYRDRDEKLFF.

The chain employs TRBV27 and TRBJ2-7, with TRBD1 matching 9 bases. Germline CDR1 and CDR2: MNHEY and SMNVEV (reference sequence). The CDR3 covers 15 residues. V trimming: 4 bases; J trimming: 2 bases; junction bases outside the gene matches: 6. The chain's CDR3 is CASSSPGQGTYEQYF. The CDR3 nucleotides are TGTGCCAGCAGTTCGCCGGGACAGGGTACCTACGAGCAGTACTTC.

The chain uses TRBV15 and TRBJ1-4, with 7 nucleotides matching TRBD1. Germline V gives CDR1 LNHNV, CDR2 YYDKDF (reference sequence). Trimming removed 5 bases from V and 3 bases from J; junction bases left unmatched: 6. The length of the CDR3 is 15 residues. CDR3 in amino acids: CATSSRQGANEKLFF. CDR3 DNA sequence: TGTGCCACCAGCTCTCGGCAGGGGGCTAATGAAAAACTGTTTTTT. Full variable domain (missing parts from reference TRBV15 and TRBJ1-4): DAMVIQNPRYQVTQFGKPVTLSCSQTLNHNVMYWYQQKSSQAPKLLFHYYDKDFNNEADTPDNFQSRRPNTSFCFLDIRSPGLGDTAMYLCATSSRQGANEKLFFGSGTQLSVL.

This chain's CDR3 is CASSQATGSLATEAFF. The CDR3 coding sequence is TGCGCCAGCAGCCAAGCTACAGGGAGTTTGGCCACTGAAGCTTTCTTT. This chain uses TRBV4-3 with TRBJ1-1, with D possibly matching TRBD1 (6 bases). Germline V CDR1 and CDR2: LGHNA, YSLEER. This CDR3 has 16 amino acids. Between the trimmed V and J ends, which lost 1 base and 4 bases, there was a span of 16 bases.

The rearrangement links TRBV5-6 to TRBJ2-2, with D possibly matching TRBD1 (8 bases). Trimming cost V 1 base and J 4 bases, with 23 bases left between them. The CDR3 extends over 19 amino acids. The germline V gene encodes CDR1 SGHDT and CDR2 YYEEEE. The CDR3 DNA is TGTGCCAGCAGCTTGCCGTGGACTAGGAGACAGGGGAGCACCGGGGAGCTGTTTTTT. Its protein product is CASSLPWTRRQGSTGELFF.

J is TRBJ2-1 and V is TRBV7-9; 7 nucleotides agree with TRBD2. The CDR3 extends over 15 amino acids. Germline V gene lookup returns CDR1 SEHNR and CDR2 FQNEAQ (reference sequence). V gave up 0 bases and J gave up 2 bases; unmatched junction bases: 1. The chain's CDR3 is CASSLAAGTYNEQFF. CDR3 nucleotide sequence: TGTGCCAGCAGCTTAGCAGCGGGAACCTACAATGAGCAGTTCTTC.

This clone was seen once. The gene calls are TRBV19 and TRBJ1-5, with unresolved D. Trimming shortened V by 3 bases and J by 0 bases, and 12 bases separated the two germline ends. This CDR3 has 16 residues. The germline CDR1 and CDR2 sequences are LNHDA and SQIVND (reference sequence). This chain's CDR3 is CASSMRRENSNQPQHF. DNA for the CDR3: TGTGCCAGTAGTATGCGTAGAGAGAATAGCAATCAGCCCCAGCATTTT.

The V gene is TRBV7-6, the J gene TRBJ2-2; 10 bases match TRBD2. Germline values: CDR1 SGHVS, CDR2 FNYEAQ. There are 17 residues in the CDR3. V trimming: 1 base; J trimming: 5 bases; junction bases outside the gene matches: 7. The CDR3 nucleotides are TGTGCCAGCAGCTTAGATCCAGCGGGAGGGGATACCGGGGAGCTGTTTTTT. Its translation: CASSLDPAGGDTGELFF. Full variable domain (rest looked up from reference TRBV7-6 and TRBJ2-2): GAGVSQSPRYKVTKRGQDVALRCDPISGHVSLYWYRQALGQGPEFLTYFNYEAQQDKSGLPNDRFSAERPEGSISTLTIQRTEQRDSAMYRCASSLDPAGGDTGELFFGEGSRLTVL.

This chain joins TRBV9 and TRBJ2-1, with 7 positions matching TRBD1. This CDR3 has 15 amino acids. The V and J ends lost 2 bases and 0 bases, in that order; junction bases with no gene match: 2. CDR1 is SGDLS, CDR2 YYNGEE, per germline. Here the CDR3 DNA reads TGTGCCAGCAGCGTGGACAGGAGCTCCTACAATGAGCAGTTCTTC. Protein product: CASSVDRSSYNEQFF.

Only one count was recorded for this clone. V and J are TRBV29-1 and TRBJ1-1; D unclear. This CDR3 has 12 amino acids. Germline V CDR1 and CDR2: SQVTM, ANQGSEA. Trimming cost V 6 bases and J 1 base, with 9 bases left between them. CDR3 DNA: TGCAGCGTCGAACCCGGGAACACTGAAGCTTTCTTT. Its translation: CSVEPGNTEAFF.